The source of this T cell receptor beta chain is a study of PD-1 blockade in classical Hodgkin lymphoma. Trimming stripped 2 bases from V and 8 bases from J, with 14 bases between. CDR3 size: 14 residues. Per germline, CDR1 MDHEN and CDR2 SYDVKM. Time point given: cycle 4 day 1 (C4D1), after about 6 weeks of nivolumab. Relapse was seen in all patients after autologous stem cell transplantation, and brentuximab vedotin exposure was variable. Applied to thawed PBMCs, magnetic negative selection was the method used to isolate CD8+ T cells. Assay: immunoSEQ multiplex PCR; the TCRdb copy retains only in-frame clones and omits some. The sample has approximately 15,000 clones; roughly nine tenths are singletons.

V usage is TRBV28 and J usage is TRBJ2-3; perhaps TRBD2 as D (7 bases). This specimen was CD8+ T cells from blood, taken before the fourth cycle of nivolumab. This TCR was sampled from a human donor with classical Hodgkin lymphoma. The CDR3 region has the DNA TGTGCCAGCAGTTTAGGGGGGGCGGGGGCTACGCAGTATTTT. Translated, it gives CASSLGGAGATQYF.